Below, one T cell receptor (beta chain) is given with its context. The CDR3 runs 15 residues. The ends lost 3 bases at V and 4 bases at J; junction bases unmatched: 2. Germline CDR1 MRHNA, CDR2 SNTAGT. MiXCR, run by TCRdb on the 5' RACE reads, gives a single entry per CDR3 protein. The data hold more than 250,000 distinct CDR3 sequences, with 15% to 20% observed a single time. The sample originates from a study of T-cell memory formation after mild COVID-19. This clonotype originated in a man between 18 and 29 years old who had mild COVID-19 (a few samples of this study predate the infection). Cell type and time point are not known. The rearrangement links TRBV6-4 to TRBJ2-3; 12 bases map to TRBD2. Sequencing was performed on PBMCs or a T cell subset sorted from them (not recorded which). This CDR3 reads CASSERTSGADTQYF. The DNA of the CDR3 is TGTGCCAGCAGTGAAAGGACTAGCGGGGCAGATACGCAGTATTTT.